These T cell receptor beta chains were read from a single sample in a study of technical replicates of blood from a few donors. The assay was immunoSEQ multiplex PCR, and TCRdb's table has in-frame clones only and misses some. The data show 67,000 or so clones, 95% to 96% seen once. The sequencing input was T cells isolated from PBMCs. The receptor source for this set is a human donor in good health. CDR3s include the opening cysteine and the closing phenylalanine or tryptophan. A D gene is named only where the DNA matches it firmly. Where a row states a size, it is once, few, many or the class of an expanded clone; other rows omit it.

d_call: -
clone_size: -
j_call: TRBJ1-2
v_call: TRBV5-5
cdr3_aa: CASSLPGTNYGYTF
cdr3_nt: TGTGCCAGCAGCTTGCCGGGAACAAACTATGGCTACACCTTC

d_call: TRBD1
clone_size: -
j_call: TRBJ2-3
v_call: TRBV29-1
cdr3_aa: CSVIEQGAFTDTQYF
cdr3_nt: TGCAGCGTTATAGAACAGGGGGCCTTCACAGATACGCAGTATTTT

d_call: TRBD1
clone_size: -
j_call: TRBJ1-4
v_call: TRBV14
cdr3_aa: CASSPQGIGEKLFF
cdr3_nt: TGTGCCAGCAGCCCACAGGGGATTGGAGAAAAACTGTTTTTT

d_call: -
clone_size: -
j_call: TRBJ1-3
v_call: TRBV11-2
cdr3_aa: CASSSSRTGNTIYF
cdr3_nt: TGTGCCAGCAGCTCGTCTAGGACTGGAAACACCATATATTTT

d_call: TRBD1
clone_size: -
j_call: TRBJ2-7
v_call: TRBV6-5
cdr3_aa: CASSYRQGTYEQYF
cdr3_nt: TGTGCCAGCAGTTACAGACAGGGAACCTACGAGCAGTACTTC

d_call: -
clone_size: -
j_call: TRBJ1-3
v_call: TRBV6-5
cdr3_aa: CASHTRNSGNTIYF
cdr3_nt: TGTGCCAGCCATACTCGTAACTCTGGAAACACCATATATTTT

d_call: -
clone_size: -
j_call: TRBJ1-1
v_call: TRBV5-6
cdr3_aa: CASSLAPQGSAAEAFF
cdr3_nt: TGTGCCAGCAGCTTGGCCCCTCAGGGAAGCGCGGCTGAAGCTTTCTTT

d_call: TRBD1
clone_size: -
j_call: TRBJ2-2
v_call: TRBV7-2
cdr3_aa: CASSLAGRQGAVGELFF
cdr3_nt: TGTGCCAGCAGCTTAGCCGGCCGTCAGGGGGCTGTCGGGGAGCTGTTTTTT

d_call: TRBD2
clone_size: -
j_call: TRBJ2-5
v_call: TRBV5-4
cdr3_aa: CASRPGRGWGETQYF
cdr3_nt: TGTGCCAGCAGGCCGGGGAGGGGATGGGGAGAGACCCAGTACTTC

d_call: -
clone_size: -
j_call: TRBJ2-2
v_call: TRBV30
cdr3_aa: CAWTGGTNAGELFF
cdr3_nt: TGTGCCTGGACTGGGGGGACCAACGCCGGGGAGCTGTTTTTT

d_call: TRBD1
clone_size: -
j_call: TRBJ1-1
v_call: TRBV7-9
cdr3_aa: CASSTLTDRVGTEAFF
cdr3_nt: TGTGCCAGCAGCACACTCACGGACAGGGTAGGAACTGAAGCTTTCTTT

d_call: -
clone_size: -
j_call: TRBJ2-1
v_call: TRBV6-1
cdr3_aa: CASKSPSLSYNEQFF
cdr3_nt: TGTGCCAGCAAATCACCTAGCCTCTCCTACAATGAGCAGTTCTTC

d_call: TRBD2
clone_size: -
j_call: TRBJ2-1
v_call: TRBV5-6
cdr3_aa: CASSPGLAGGPGNQNEQFF
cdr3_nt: TGTGCCAGCAGCCCCGGACTAGCGGGGGGGCCTGGGAACCAAAATGAGCAGTTCTTC

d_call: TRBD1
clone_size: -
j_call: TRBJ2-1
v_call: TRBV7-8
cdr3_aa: CAVLEEGQGYNEQFF
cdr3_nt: TGTGCCGTACTAGAGGAGGGACAGGGATACAATGAGCAGTTCTTC

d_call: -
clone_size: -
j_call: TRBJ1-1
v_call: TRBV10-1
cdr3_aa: CASSESTGWRTEAFF
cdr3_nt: TGCGCCAGCAGTGAGTCGACAGGCTGGAGGACTGAAGCTTTCTTT

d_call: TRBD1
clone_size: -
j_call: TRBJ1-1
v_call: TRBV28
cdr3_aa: CASSLILTGRSTEAFF
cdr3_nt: TGTGCCAGCAGTTTAATCCTGACAGGGCGGAGCACTGAAGCTTTCTTT

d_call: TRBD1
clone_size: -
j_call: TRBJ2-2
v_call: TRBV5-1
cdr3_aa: CASSWAQTGGNTGELFF
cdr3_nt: TGCGCCAGCAGCTGGGCCCAGACAGGGGGGAACACCGGGGAGCTGTTTTTT

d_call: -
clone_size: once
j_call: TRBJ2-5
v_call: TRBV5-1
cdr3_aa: CASSAGTLGETQYF
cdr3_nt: TGCGCCAGCAGCGCTGGGACATTAGGGGAGACCCAGTACTTC

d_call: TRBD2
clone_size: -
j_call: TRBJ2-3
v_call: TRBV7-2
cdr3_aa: CASSSRKAGSSYSTDTQYF
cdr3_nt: TGTGCCAGCAGCTCCCGAAAAGCGGGGTCTTCGTATAGCACAGATACGCAGTATTTT

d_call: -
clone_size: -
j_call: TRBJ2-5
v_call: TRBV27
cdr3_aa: CASSRRTGQETQYF
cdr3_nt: TGTGCCAGCAGTAGAAGGACGGGGCAAGAGACCCAGTACTTC

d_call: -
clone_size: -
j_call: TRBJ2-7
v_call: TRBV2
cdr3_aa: CASRLGTYEQYF
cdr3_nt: TGTGCCAGCAGACTAGGAACCTACGAGCAGTACTTC

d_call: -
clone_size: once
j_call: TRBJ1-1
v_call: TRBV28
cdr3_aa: CASSPPPGQNTEAFF
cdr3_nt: TGTGCCAGCAGTCCCCCACCGGGACAGAACACTGAAGCTTTCTTT

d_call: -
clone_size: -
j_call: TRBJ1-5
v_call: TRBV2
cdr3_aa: CASSEALGPQHF
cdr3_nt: TGTGCCAGCAGTGAAGCTCTCGGGCCCCAGCATTTT

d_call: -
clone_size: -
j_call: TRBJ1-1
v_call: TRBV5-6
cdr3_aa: CASSAVGGGNTEAFF
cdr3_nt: TGTGCCAGCAGCGCCGTCGGGGGAGGTAACACTGAAGCTTTCTTT

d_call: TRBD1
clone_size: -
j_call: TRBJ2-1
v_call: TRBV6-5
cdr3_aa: CASSYAAGTGGAEQFF
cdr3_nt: TGTGCCAGCAGTTACGCCGCCGGGACAGGGGGGGCTGAGCAGTTCTTC

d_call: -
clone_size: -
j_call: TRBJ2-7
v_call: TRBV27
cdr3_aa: CASSLIGPYEQYF
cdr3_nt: TGTGCCAGCAGTTTAATTGGCCCCTACGAGCAGTACTTC

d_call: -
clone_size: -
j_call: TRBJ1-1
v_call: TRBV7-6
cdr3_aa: CASSSGAGTEAFF
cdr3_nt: TGTGCCAGCAGCTCAGGGGCTGGGACTGAAGCTTTCTTT

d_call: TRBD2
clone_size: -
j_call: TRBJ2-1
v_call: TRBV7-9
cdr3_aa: CASRPGLDYNEQFF
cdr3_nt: TGTGCCAGCAGGCCGGGACTAGACTACAATGAGCAGTTCTTC

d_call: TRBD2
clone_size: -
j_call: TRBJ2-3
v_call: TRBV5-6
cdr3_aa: CASSLRGGADTQYF
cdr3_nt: TGTGCCAGCAGCTTGCGGGGGGGTGCAGATACGCAGTATTTT

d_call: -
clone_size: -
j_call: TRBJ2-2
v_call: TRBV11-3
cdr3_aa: CASRPLLGATGELFF
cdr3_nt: TGTGCCAGCAGGCCTCTGTTGGGCGCCACCGGGGAGCTGTTTTTT

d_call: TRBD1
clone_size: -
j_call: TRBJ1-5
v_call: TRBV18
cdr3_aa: CASSPPVDRGRGQPQHF
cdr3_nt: TGTGCCAGCTCACCACCTGTAGACAGGGGAAGGGGTCAGCCCCAGCATTTT

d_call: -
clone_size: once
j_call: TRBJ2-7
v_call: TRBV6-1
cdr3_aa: CASSEQGTYYEQYF
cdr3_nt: TGTGCCAGCAGTGAACAGGGAACCTACTACGAGCAGTACTTC

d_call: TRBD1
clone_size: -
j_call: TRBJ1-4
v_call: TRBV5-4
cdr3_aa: CASSTRGQTNEKLFF
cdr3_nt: TGTGCCAGCAGCACCAGGGGACAGACTAATGAAAAACTGTTTTTT

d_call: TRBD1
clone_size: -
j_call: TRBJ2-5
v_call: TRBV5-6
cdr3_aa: CASSFWTGGETQYF
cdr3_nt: TGTGCCAGCAGCTTCTGGACAGGAGGCGAGACCCAGTACTTC

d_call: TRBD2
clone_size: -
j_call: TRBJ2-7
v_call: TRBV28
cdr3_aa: CASSSSGSLSYEQYF
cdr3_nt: TGTGCCAGCAGTAGTAGCGGGAGTCTATCCTACGAGCAGTACTTC

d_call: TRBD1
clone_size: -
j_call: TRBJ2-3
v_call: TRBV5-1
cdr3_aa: CASSPMTGGTDTQYF
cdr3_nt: TGCGCCAGCAGCCCGATGACAGGGGGCACAGATACGCAGTATTTT

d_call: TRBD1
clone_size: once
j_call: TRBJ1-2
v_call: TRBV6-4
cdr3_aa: CASRATGGQGYTF
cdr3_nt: TGTGCCAGCAGGGCTACAGGGGGCCAGGGCTACACCTTC

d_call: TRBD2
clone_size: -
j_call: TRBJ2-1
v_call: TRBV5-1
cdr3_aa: CASSLLAGDPNEQFF
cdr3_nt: TGCGCCAGCAGCTTGCTAGCGGGAGATCCGAATGAGCAGTTCTTC

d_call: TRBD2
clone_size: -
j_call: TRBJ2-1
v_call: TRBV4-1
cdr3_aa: CASSQDPGLAGALYNEQFF
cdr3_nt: TGCGCCAGCAGCCAAGATCCGGGACTAGCGGGGGCCCTCTACAATGAGCAGTTCTTC

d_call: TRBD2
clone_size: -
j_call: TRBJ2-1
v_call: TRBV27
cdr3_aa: CASRSLAGGYHEQFF
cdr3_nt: TGTGCCAGCAGGTCTCTAGCGGGGGGCTACCATGAGCAGTTCTTC

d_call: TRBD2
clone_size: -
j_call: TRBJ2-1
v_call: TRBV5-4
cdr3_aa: CASSSAGGPNNEQFF
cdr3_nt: TGTGCCAGCAGTTCAGCGGGGGGGCCCAACAATGAGCAGTTCTTC

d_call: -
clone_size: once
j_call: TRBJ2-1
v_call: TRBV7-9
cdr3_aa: CASSLDRNEQFF
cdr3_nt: TGTGCCAGCAGCTTAGACAGAAATGAGCAGTTCTTC

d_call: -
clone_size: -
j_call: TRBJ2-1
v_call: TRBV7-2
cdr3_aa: CASSSSRYNEQFF
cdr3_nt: TGTGCCAGCAGTTCCTCCCGTTACAATGAGCAGTTCTTC

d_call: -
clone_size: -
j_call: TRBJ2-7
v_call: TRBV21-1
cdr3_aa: CASPGTGGRYEQYF
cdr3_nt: TGTGCCAGCCCCGGGACAGGGGGCCGGTACGAGCAGTACTTC

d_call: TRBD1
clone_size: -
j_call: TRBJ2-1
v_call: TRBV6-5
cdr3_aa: CASSRTGAQDNEQFF
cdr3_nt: TGTGCCAGCAGTCGGACAGGGGCGCAGGACAATGAGCAGTTCTTC

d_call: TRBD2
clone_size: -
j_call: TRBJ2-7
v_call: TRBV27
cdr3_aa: CASSSITSKRESPYEQYF
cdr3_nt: TGTGCCAGCAGTTCTATAACCTCAAAGCGGGAAAGTCCCTACGAGCAGTACTTC

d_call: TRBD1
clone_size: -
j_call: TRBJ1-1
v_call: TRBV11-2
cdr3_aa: CASSLFGTGSTEAFF
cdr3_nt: TGTGCCAGCAGCTTATTCGGGACAGGGTCCACTGAAGCTTTCTTT

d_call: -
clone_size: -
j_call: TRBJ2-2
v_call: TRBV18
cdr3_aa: CASSPRKGSDTGELFF
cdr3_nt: TGTGCCAGCTCACCAAGAAAGGGGTCGGACACCGGGGAGCTGTTTTTT

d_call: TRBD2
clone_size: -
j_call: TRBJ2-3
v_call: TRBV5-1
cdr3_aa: CASSTDTLASGKDTQYF
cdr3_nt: TGCGCCAGCAGCACTGACACACTAGCTAGCGGGAAAGATACGCAGTATTTT

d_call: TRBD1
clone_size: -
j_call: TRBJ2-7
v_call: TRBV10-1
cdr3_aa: CASSRDSSYEQYF
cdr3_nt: TGCGCCAGCAGTCGGGACAGTTCCTACGAGCAGTACTTC

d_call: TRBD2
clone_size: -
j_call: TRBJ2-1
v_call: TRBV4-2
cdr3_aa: CASSQDVDSGTYNEQFF
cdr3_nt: TGTGCCAGCAGCCAAGATGTGGATAGCGGGACGTACAATGAGCAGTTCTTC

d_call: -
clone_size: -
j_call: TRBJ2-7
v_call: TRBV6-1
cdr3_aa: CASSEGLAHLEQYF
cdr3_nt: TGTGCCAGCAGTGAAGGACTGGCCCACCTCGAGCAGTACTTC

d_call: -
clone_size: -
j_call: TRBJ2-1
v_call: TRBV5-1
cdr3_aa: CASSLGGGASYNEQFF
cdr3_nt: TGCGCCAGCAGCTTGGGCGGCGGGGCCTCCTACAATGAGCAGTTCTTC

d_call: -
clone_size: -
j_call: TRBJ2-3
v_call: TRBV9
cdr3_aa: CASSVGAAAFTDTQYF
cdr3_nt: TGTGCCAGCAGCGTAGGTGCCGCGGCCTTCACAGATACGCAGTATTTT

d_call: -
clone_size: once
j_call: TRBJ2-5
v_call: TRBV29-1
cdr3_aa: CSVAARLNQETQYF
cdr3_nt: TGCAGCGTTGCCGCTAGGTTGAACCAAGAGACCCAGTACTTC

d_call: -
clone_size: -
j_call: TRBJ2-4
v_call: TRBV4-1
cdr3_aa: CASSQRQHRTKNIQYF
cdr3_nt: TGCGCCAGCAGCCAGCGACAGCACCGAACCAAAAACATTCAGTACTTC

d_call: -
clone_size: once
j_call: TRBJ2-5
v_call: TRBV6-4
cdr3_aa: CASSEFPIRAGETQYF
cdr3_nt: TGTGCCAGCAGTGAATTTCCGATTAGAGCCGGGGAGACCCAGTACTTC

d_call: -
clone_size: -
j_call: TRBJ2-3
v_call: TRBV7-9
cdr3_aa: CASSYSGGTDTQYF
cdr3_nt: TGTGCCAGCAGCTATTCCGGGGGCACAGATACGCAGTATTTT

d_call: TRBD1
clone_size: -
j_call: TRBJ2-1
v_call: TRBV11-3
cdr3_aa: CASSLVLWGQDDNEQFF
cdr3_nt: TGTGCCAGCAGCTTAGTATTATGGGGACAGGATGACAATGAGCAGTTCTTC

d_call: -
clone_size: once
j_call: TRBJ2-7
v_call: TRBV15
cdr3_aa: CATSRDRGQAYEQYF
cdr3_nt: TGTGCCACCAGCAGAGATCGAGGGCAGGCCTACGAGCAGTACTTC